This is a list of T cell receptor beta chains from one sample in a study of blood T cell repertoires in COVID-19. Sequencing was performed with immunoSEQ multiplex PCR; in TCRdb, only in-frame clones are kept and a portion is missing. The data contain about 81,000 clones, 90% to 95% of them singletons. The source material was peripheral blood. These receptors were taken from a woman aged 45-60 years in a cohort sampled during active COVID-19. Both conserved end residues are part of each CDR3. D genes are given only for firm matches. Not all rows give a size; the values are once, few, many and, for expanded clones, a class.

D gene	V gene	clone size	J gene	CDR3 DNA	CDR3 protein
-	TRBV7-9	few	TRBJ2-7	TGTGCCAGCAGCCCATACTATACAGGGCCCGAGGTGCCCTACGAGCAGTACTTC	CASSPYYTGPEVPYEQYF
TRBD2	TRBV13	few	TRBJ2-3	TGTGCCAGCAGCCGGACTAGCGGAGTCCGTGTTTGGAGCACAGATACGCAGTATTTT	CASSRTSGVRVWSTDTQYF
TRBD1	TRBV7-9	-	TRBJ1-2	TGTGCCAGCAGCCTACAGGGGATCGGGGGCTATGGCTACACCTTC	CASSLQGIGGYGYTF
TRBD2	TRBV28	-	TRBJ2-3	TGTGCCAGCAGAAAAAGACTAGCGGGAGGCACAGATACGCAGTATTTT	CASRKRLAGGTDTQYF
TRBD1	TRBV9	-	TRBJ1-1	TGTGCCAGCAGCGGAGGGACAGGTGGAGCTTTCTTT	CASSGGTGGAFF
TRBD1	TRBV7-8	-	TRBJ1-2	TGTGCCAGCAGCACCCCGGGACAGGGGAATGGCTACACCTTC	CASSTPGQGNGYTF
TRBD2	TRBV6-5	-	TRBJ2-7	TGTGCCAGCAGTTACGAAATGACTAGCACCTACGAGCAGTACTTC	CASSYEMTSTYEQYF
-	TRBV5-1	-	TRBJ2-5	TGCGCCAGCAGCTCGGGGAAAGAGACCCAGTACTTC	CASSSGKETQYF
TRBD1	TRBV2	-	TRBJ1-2	TGTGCCAGCAGTGGACAGGGGGCTGTCTATGGCTACACCTTC	CASSGQGAVYGYTF
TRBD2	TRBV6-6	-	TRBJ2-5	TGTGCCAGCAGTCTCCCTAGCGGGAGTGAGACCCAGTACTTC	CASSLPSGSETQYF
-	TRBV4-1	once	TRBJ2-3	TGCGCCAGCAGCCTCTTGACGGACAGCACCTTAGATACGCAGTATTTT	CASSLLTDSTLDTQYF
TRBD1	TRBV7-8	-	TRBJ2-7	TGTGCCAGCAGCTTAGGGACAGGGAACTACGAGCAGTACTTC	CASSLGTGNYEQYF
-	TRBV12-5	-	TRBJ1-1	TGTGCTGGGGCCTTCCCCGGCACTGAAGCTTTCTTT	CAGAFPGTEAFF
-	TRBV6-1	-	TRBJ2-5	TGTGCCAGCAGTGAGGTTACGACAGGAGGACAAGAGACCCAGTACTTC	CASSEVTTGGQETQYF
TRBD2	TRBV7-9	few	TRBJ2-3	TGTGCCAGCAGCCCCGGGACTAGCGGAACAGATACGCAGTATTTT	CASSPGTSGTDTQYF
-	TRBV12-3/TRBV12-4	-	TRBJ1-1	TGTGCCAGCAGTTTTGTGCGAGGGGAAGCTTTCTTT	CASSFVRGEAFF
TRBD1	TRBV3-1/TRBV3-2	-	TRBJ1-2	TGTGCCAGCAGCCCCGCGACAGGGTTCGGCGGCTACACCTTC	CASSPATGFGGYTF
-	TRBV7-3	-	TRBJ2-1	TGTGCCAGCAGCTTATCGGCTAGCGAGGGAGGTCAGTTCTTC	CASSLSASEGGQFF
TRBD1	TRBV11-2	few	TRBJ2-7	TGTGCCAGCAGCCGGACAGGGGTAATCTACGAGCAGTACTTC	CASSRTGVIYEQYF
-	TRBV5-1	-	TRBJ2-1	TGCGCCAGCTCCGAGGGTAGCAATGAGCAGTTCTTC	CASSEGSNEQFF
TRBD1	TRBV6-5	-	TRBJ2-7	TGTGCCAGCAGTCACAGGGGGAAGAACTACGAGCAGTACTTC	CASSHRGKNYEQYF
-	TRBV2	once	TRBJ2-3	TGTGCCAGCAGTGAGGGGCAGGAGACAGATACGCAGTATTTT	CASSEGQETDTQYF
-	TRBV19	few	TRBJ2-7	TGTGCCAGTAGTCCAAGAGGGTACGCTGCCTACGAGCAGTACTTC	CASSPRGYAAYEQYF
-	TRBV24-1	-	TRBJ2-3	TGTGCCACCAGTGATTACAACAGCCCCTCCCCAGATACGCAGTATTTT	CATSDYNSPSPDTQYF
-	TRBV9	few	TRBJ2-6	TGTGCCAGCAGCCCCTCCAGGGGTAGCGGGGCCAACGTCCTGACTTTC	CASSPSRGSGANVLTF
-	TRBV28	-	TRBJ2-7	TGTGCCAGCAGCCTTACCGGAGGGCCCTCGTACGAGCAGTACTTC	CASSLTGGPSYEQYF
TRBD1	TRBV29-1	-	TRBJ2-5	TGCAGCGCCGACAGGGGGTATTCCGAGACCCAGTACTTC	CSADRGYSETQYF
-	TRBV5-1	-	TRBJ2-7	TGCGCCAGCAGCTTGGATGGGGGCGTCAGCTCCTACGAGCAGTACTTC	CASSLDGGVSSYEQYF
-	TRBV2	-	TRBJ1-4	TGTGCCAGCGCCAGACAGGTTGGGGAAAAACTGTTTTTT	CASARQVGEKLFF
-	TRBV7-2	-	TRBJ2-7	TGTGCCAGCAGCTTAGGGAGTGGGTCAGCCTACGAGCAGTACTTC	CASSLGSGSAYEQYF
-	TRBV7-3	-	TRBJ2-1	TGTGCCAGCAGCCTCGAGGGGCAGGGGAACGACAATGAGCAGTTCTTC	CASSLEGQGNDNEQFF
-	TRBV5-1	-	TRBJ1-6	TGCGCCAGCAGCTATGACAGGAAAGGTAATTCACCCCTCCACTTT	CASSYDRKGNSPLHF
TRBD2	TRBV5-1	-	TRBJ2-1	TGCGCCAGCAGCGCCCTAGCGGGAGTTACGAATGAGCAGTTCTTC	CASSALAGVTNEQFF
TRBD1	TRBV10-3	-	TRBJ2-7	TGTGCCATCAGGGCTGACAGGGGGCCCGGGGACGAGCAGTACTTC	CAIRADRGPGDEQYF
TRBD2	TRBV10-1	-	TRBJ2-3	TGCGCCAGCAGTGATCGGACTAGCGGGCCGTCAGATACGCAGTATTTT	CASSDRTSGPSDTQYF
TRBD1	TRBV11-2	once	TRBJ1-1	TGTGCCAGCAGCCGGACAGGGGGTAGCACTGAAGCTTTCTTT	CASSRTGGSTEAFF
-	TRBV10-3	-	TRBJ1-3	TGTGCCATCAGTGAGTGGGCGGGGACTGGAAACACCATATATTTT	CAISEWAGTGNTIYF